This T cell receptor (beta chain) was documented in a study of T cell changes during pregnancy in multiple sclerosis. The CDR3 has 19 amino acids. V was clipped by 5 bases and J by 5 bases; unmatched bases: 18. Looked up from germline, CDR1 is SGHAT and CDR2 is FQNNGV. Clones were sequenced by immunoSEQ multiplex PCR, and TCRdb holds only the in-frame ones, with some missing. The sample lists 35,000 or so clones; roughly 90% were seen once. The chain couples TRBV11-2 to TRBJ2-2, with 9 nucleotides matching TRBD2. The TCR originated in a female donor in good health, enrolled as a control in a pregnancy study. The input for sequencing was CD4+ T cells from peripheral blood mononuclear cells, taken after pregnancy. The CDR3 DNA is TGTGCCAGCAGCCTAGGGGGGCTAGCGGGGCCAAGGGGAACCGGGGAGCTGTTTTTT. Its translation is CASSLGGLAGPRGTGELFF.